The source of this T cell receptor (beta chain) is a study of cytomegalovirus exposure and HLA in healthy donors (dated by TCRdb to 2016 to 2017). Study-wide context: According to a later analysis, the roughly 130 validation repertoires were produced on the same platform as the 700 or so repertoires of the first cohort. The study was designed to test whether signatures of past pathogen exposure could be identified by cataloging public T cell receptors. Besides the first cohort of under 700 subjects, a separate validation cohort made up of 90 to 150 different subjects was used. To predict cytomegalovirus infection status, the study combined high-throughput TCR immunosequencing, statistical association of individual TCRs with disease status, and machine learning.

Overall results and qualifications from the work: In vitro tests confirmed that a few of the cytomegalovirus-associated TCR beta chains recognize cytomegalovirus antigens. A later analysis had no HLA typing for the validation cohort, so co-occurrence there was scored across all 110 or so repertoires. A total of 150 to 200 TCR beta chains were listed by the study as associated with cytomegalovirus. Most TCR sequences were observed very rarely across donors, whereas some public TCRs were present in many individuals. Subsequent analysis determined that TCRs grouped into clusters in the first cohort also showed a tendency toward co-occurrence across the 90 to 150 validation repertoires, and 94% of cluster scores exceeded 0. Cytomegalovirus status was reported to be diagnosed by the classifier with high specificity and sensitivity in both the original and validation cohorts. According to the authors, the approach could potentially be generalized to other disease states and immunological phenotypes.

Separate from the approximately 700-subject first cohort, the validation cohort of 90 to 150 subjects was the group to which the donors belonged. Comment on this clone: This clone's antigen is unknown. No base quality values were provided; no much bigger clone lies one nucleotide off.

The CDR3, from cysteine to phenylalanine, totals 15 residues. Only the CDR3 DNA stays, 45 bases, in frame from base 1. To prepare the library, the immunoSEQ multiplex PCR assay was applied. Per the authors' processing: A statistical classification framework was built for diagnosing cytomegalovirus status from the catalog of TCR beta chain sequences. TCRdb provides this immuneACCESS table in a form limited to in-frame rearrangements. Some clones are lacking; in checked studies, under half of them reflect an unresolved V gene, and why the rest are absent is not known. V and J calls and clone size are copied from that table; D and trimming were computed from the DNA. The sample yields approximately 260,000 clones; about 86% were counted once. The ten top clones hold 0.95% to 1.5% of the sample.

Sample: PBMCs. The clonotype originates from a woman in her 30s in good health and CMV-seropositive. In this chain, TRBV21-1 is recombined with TRBJ2-1; the table gives TRBD2 as D, unverified against the DNA. TRBV21-1 is listed as a pseudogene. The CDR3 in this case is CASSKATSGSNEQFF. DNA sequence: TGTGCCAGCAGCAAAGCCACTAGCGGGAGCAATGAGCAGTTCTTC.